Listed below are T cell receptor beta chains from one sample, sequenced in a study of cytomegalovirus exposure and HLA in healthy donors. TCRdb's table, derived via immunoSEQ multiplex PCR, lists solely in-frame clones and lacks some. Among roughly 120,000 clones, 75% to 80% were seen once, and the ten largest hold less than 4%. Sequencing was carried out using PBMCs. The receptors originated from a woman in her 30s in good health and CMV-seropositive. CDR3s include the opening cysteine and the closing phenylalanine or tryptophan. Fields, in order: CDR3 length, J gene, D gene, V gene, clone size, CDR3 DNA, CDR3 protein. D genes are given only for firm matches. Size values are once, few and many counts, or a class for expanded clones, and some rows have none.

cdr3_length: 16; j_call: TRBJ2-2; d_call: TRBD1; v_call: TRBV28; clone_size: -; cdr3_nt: TGTGCCAGCAGTTTATGGGACAGGAGGAACACCGGGGAGCTGTTTTTT; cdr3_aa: CASSLWDRRNTGELFF
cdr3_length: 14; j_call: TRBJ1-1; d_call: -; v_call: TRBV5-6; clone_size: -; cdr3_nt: TGTGCCAGCAGCTTGGGAGGGCCGAACACTGAAGCTTTCTTT; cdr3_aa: CASSLGGPNTEAFF
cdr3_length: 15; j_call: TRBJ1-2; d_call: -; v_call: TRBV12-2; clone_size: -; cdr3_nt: TGTGCAAATCGCTCCGGGGACAGCTCAGTCTATGGCTACACCTTC; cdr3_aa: CANRSGDSSVYGYTF
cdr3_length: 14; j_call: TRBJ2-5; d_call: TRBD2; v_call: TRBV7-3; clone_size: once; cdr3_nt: TGTGCCAGCAGTCCTAGCGGGAGCAAAGAGACCCAGTACTTC; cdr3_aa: CASSPSGSKETQYF
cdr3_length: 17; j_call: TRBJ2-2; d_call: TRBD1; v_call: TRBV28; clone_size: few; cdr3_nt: TGTGCCAGCAGCTCCCTTTCCGACAGGGGGTATACCGGGGAGCTGTTTTTT; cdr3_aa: CASSSLSDRGYTGELFF
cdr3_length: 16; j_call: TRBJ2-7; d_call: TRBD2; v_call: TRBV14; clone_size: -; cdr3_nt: TGTGCCAGCAGCCCAGTCCCTAGCGGGCTTCCCTACGAGCAGTACTTC; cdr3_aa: CASSPVPSGLPYEQYF
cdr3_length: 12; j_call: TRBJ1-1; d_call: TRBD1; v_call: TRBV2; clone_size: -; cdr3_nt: TGTGCCAGCAGCGGGACAGCCACTGAAGCTTTCTTT; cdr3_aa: CASSGTATEAFF
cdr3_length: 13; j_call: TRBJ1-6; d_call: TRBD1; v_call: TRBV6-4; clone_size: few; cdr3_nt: TGTGCCAGCAGTGCGACAGGGGAATCACCCCTCCACTTT; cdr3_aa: CASSATGESPLHF
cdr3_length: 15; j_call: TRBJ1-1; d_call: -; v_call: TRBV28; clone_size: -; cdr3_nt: TGTGCCAGCAGATCTTATGACCTCGCGGGGACTGAAGCTTTCTTT; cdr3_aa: CASRSYDLAGTEAFF
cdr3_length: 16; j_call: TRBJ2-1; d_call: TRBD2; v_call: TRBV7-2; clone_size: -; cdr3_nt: TGTGCCAGCAGCCCAGGCAGCGGGGGTCGCTACAATGAGCAGTTCTTC; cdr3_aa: CASSPGSGGRYNEQFF
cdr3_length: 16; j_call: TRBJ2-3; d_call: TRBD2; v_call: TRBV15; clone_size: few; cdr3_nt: TGTGCCACCAGCATTGGGTTTAGCGGGGACACAGATACGCAGTATTTT; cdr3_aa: CATSIGFSGDTDTQYF
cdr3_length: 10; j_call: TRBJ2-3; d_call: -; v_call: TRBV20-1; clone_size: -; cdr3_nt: TGCAAGGGAGGGGGAGATACGCAGTATTTT; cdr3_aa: CKGGGDTQYF
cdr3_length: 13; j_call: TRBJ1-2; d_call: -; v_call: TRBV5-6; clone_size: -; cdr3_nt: TGTGCCAGCAGCTTGATACAGGTACCCGGCTACACCTTC; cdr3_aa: CASSLIQVPGYTF
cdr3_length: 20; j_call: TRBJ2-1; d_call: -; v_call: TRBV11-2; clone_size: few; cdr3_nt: TGTGCCAGCAGCTTAGATGGCCGAGTCCACCCCAGGGTATCCTACAATGAGCAGTTCTTC; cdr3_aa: CASSLDGRVHPRVSYNEQFF
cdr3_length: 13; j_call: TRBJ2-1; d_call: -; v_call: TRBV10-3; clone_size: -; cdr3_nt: TGTGCCATCAGTGAAGGAGTGAGGAATGAGCAGTTCTTC; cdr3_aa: CAISEGVRNEQFF
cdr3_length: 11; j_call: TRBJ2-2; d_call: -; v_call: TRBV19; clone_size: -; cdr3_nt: TGTGCCAGTATCCGGGCCGGGGAGCTGTTTTTT; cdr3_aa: CASIRAGELFF
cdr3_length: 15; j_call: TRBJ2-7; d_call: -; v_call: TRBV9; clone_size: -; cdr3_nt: TGTGCCAGCAGCAGGGGTGGCAGCCCCTCCTACGAGCAGTACTTC; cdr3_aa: CASSRGGSPSYEQYF
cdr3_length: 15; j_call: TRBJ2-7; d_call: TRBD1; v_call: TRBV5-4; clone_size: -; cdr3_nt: TGTGCCAGCAGGCCCACCGGGACAGGGATCTACGAGCAGTACTTC; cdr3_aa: CASRPTGTGIYEQYF
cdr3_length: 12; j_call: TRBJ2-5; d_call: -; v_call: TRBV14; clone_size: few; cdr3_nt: TGTGCCAGCAGCCAAGACTGGCAGGCCCAGTACTTC; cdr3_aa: CASSQDWQAQYF
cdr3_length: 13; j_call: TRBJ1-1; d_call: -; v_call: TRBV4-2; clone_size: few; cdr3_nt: TGTGCCAGCAGCCAAGTCTCGGGGAATGAAGCTTTCTTT; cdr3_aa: CASSQVSGNEAFF
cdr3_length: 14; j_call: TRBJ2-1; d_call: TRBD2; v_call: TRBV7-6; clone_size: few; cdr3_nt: TGTGCCAGCAGCTTATTCGGGGGGAGCAATGAGCAGTTCTTC; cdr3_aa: CASSLFGGSNEQFF
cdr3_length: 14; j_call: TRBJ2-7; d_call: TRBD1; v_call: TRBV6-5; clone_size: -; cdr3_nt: TGTGCCAGCAGCGTGGACAGGGACCTCTACGAGCAGTACTTC; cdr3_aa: CASSVDRDLYEQYF
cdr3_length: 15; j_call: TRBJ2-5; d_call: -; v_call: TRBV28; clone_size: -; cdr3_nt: TGTGCCAGCAGTTTATACTCCGGGGGGCTGGAGACCCAGTACTTC; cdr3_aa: CASSLYSGGLETQYF
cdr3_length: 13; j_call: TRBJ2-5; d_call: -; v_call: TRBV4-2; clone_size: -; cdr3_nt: TGTGCCAGCAGCTCGGACTACCCCGAGACCCAGTACTTC; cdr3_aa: CASSSDYPETQYF
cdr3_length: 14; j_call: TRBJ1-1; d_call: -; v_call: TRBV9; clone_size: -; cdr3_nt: TGTGCCAGCAGCCTCGGGGGGCGGAACACTGAAGCTTTCTTT; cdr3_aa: CASSLGGRNTEAFF
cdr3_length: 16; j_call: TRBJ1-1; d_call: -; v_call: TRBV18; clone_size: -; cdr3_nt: TGTGCCAGCTCACTTCGGGACAAGATCATGAACACTGAAGCTTTCTTT; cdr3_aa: CASSLRDKIMNTEAFF
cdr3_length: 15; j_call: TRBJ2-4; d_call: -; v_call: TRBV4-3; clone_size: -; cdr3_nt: TGCGCCAGCAGCCAAGAACTGGGCCCCAAAAACATTCAGTACTTC; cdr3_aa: CASSQELGPKNIQYF
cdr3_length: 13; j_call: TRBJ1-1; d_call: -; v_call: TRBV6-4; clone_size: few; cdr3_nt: TGTGCCAGCAAGAGGGAGGTGAACACTGAAGCTTTCTTT; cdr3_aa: CASKREVNTEAFF
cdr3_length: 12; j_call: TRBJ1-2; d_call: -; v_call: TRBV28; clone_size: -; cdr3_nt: TGTGCCAGCAGTCAGGGCCGCTATGGCTACACCTTC; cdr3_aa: CASSQGRYGYTF
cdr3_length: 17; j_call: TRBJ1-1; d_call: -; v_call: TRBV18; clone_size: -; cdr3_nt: TGTGCCAGCTCACCACCCGACCGAGGAGGCGTCGGTCTTGAAGCTTTCTTT; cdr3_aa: CASSPPDRGGVGLEAFF
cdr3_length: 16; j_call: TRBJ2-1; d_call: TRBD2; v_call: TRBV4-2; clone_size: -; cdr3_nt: TGTGCCAGCAGCCCATCTCTAGCGGGGGCTAACAATGAGCAGTTCTTC; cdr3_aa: CASSPSLAGANNEQFF